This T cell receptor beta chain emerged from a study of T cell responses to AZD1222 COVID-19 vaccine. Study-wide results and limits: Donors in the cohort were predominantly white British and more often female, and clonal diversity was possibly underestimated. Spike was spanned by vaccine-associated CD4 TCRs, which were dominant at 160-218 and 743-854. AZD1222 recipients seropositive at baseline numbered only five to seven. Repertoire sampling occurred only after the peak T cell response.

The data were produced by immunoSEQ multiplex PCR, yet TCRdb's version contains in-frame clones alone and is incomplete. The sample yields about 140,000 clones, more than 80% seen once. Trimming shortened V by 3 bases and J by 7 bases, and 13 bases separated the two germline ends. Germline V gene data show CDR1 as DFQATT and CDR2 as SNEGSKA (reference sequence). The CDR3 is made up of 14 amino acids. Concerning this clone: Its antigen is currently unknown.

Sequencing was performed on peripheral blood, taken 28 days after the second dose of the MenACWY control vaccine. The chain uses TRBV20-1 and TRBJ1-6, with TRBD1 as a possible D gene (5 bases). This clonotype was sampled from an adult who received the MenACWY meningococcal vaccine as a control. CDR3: CSASWEGTNSPLHF. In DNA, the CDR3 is TGCAGTGCTAGTTGGGAGGGGACGAATTCACCCCTCCACTTT.